Listed here are 30 T cell receptor beta chains from one sample, sequenced in a study of regulatory T cells in long-lasting Graves disease. Indicated time point: newly diagnosed GD, antithyroid drugs for less than 3 months. Following extraction of RNA from PBMCs, that RNA was used to make the TCR library. The TCR beta library used iRepertoire HTBI primers with Arm-PCR amplification of CDR3. TCRdb called the multiplex PCR reads again in MiXCR, with one record for every CDR3 protein. Of 400,000 to 500,000 distinct CDR3 sequences listed, about 15% are singletons. This sample also appeared in a second study, on T cells in Graves' hyperthyroidism and ophthalmopathy.

The sequenced sample was peripheral blood mononuclear cells (PBMCs), obtained at new diagnosis, from a patient treated with antithyroid drugs. The source is a woman in her thirties or forties with Graves disease.

This clonotype has a count of ten or more. The genes are TRBV28 and TRBJ2-7; D gene ambiguous. The CDR3 has 14 residues. V lost 10 bases, J lost 4 bases, and 20 bases lay in between. Per germline, CDR1 MDHEN and CDR2 SYDVKM. As DNA, the CDR3 is TGTGCCACTCGCCCGGCAGGTTCAGTGTACGAGCAGTACTTC. Translated: CATRPAGSVYEQYF.

The J gene is TRBJ2-1, the V gene TRBV12-3 or TRBV12-4; 7 positions agree with TRBD1. The CDR3 has 14 amino acids. Unmatched junction bases numbered 4, after V lost 7 bases and J lost 1 base. CDR3 in amino acids: CASNEGQSYNEQFF. The CDR3 bases are TGTGCCAGCAACGAGGGACAGTCCTACAATGAGCAGTTCTTC.

The chain recombines TRBV5-1 with TRBJ1-1; D gene uncertain. V was cut by 0 bases and J by 6 bases, with 15 bases left in between. CDR3 size: 15 residues. CDR1 and CDR2 (germline): SGHRS, YFSETQ. The CDR3 loop reads CASSLVGLGSSEAFF. In nucleotides, the CDR3 is TGCGCCAGCAGCTTGGTGGGGTTAGGGAGTTCTGAAGCTTTCTTT. Together with reference TRBV5-1 and TRBJ1-1, the CDR3 gives the full variable domain: KAGVTQTPRYLIKTRGQQVTLSCSPISGHRSVSWYQQTPGQGLQFLFEYFSETQRNKGNFPGRFSGRQFSNSRSEMNVSTLELGDSALYLCASSLVGLGSSEAFFGQGTRLTVV.

There are a few counts of this clonotype. The genes are TRBV29-1 and TRBJ2-7; TRBD1 might be the D (5 bases). The CDR3 has 12 amino acids. Trimming left V 4 bases short and J 3 bases short, with 10 bases between. The germline V gene has CDR1 SQVTM and CDR2 ANQGSEA. The CDR3 DNA sequence: TGCAGCGTTGTGGCAGGGATCTACGAGCAGTACTTC. Protein product: CSVVAGIYEQYF.

This clonotype appeared a few times. The rearrangement joins TRBV4-1 to TRBJ2-7; 7 nucleotides line up with TRBD1. The CDR3 loop spans 16 amino acids. CDR1 and CDR2 from the germline V gene are MGHRA and YSYEKL. V trimming: 3 bases; J trimming: 2 bases; junction bases outside the gene matches: 10. The CDR3 sequence is CASSQYRDSPTYEQYF. CDR3 sequence (DNA): TGCGCCAGCAGCCAGTACCGGGACAGCCCAACCTACGAGCAGTACTTC.

This clonotype has ten or more counts. The chain couples TRBV10-3 to TRBJ2-2, with 13 bases fitting TRBD2. Germline CDR1 and CDR2: ENHRY and SYGVKD. The CDR3 runs 19 residues. V shed 7 bases and J 0 bases; nucleotides not matched to a gene: 11. CDR3 loop: CAITRGLAGDLANTGELFF. In DNA, the CDR3 is TGTGCCATCACCCGAGGACTAGCGGGAGATCTTGCGAACACCGGGGAGCTGTTTTTT.

Many counts were recorded for this clonotype. The CDR3 reads CASSFGGLRQGTSYEQYF. The DNA for the CDR3 is TGTGCCAGCAGCTTTGGGGGACTACGGCAGGGGACCAGCTACGAGCAGTACTTC. This chain joins TRBV11-3 and TRBJ2-7, with a weak D call TRBD2 (7 bases). Germline CDR1 reads SGHNT; CDR2 reads YENEEA. V was clipped by 3 bases and J by 3 bases, with 24 bases between them. The CDR3 extends over 18 amino acids.

The V call is TRBV28, the J call TRBJ1-2, with 7 bases lining up with TRBD1. The germline gives CDR1 MDHEN, CDR2 SYDVKM. The V and J ends lost 7 bases and 5 bases, in that order; junction bases with no gene match: 19. The CDR3 loop spans 17 amino acids. The CDR3 loop is CASNNPPGSGGDYGYTF. The CDR3 DNA is TGTGCCAGCAATAACCCCCCCGGCTCAGGGGGGGATTATGGCTACACCTTC.

This clonotype appeared many times. The chain couples TRBV5-1 to TRBJ1-4; D is perhaps TRBD1 (5 bases). Germline V gives CDR1 SGHRS, CDR2 YFSETQ. The CDR3 is made up of 13 amino acids. V gave up 6 bases and J gave up 7 bases, with 13 bases separating them. CDR3 residues: CASKGGTGEKLFF. CDR3 DNA: TGCGCCAGCAAGGGCGGGACCGGTGAAAAACTGTTTTTT.

This clonotype was seen a handful of times. The chain links TRBV12-3 or TRBV12-4 to TRBJ1-2; D gene ambiguous. The V end was cut by 8 bases, the J end by 4 bases, with 11 bases between. The CDR3 totals 12 residues. The CDR3: CASSLTVYGYTF. DNA of the CDR3: TGTGCCAGCTCTCTTACGGTCTATGGCTACACCTTC.

This clonotype was recorded many times. The rearrangement uses TRBV3-1 and TRBJ2-1; 8 bases are shared with TRBD2. The CDR3 loop spans 17 amino acids. V shed 3 bases and J 8 bases; nucleotides not matched to a gene: 15. The germline V gene has CDR1 LGHDT and CDR2 YNNKEL (reference sequence). CDR3 DNA sequence: TGTGCCAGCAGCCAGTCTCGTCTGCGGGAGGCCGGGTATGAGCAGTTCTTC. It translates to CASSQSRLREAGYEQFF.

This clonotype was seen repeatedly, ten times or more. The rearrangement uses TRBV30 and TRBJ2-5, with D possibly being TRBD1 (5 bases). V lost 3 bases to trimming and J lost 1 base, with 12 bases between them. Germline V gene lookup returns CDR1 GTSNPN and CDR2 SVGIG (reference sequence). This CDR3 contains 14 residues. CDR3 sequence reads: CAWRGREVQETQYF. For the CDR3, the DNA is TGTGCCTGGAGAGGCAGGGAAGTCCAAGAGACCCAGTACTTC.

There are a few counts of this clonotype. The chain is built from TRBV6-2 or TRBV6-3 and TRBJ2-1; D may be TRBD2 (5 bases). Germline assignment: CDR1 MNHEY and CDR2 SVGEGT. V lost 4 bases to trimming and J lost 0 bases, with 13 bases between them. This CDR3 spans 16 amino acids. This CDR3 is CASSWRVRSSYNEQFF. The CDR3, as DNA: TGTGCCAGCAGTTGGCGGGTCCGGAGCTCCTACAATGAGCAGTTCTTC.

As regards this clonotype: One end of the junction fails to match germline, which may point to a read error. This chain joins TRBV30 and TRBJ1-5; D is uncertain. The CDR3 sequence is 13 residues long. The V gene's germline CDR1 is GTSNPN and CDR2 SVGIG (reference sequence). The CDR3 reads CSWSEQTNQPQHF. The CDR3 nucleotides read TGTTCCTGGAGTGAGCAGACGAATCAGCCCCAGCATTTT.

This clonotype occurred many times. The CDR3 DNA reads TGTGCCAGCAGCCGGGACCGCCCCTCCTACGAGCAGTACTTC. Protein sequence: CASSRDRPSYEQYF. The chain carries TRBV3-1 and TRBJ2-7; D is perhaps TRBD1 or TRBD2 (5 bases each). V lost 4 bases to trimming and J lost 0 bases, with 10 bases between them. This CDR3 spans 14 amino acids. CDR1 is LGHDT, CDR2 YNNKEL, per germline (reference sequence).

This clonotype was counted many times. The V and J genes are TRBV7-2 and TRBJ2-5; D is unresolved. This CDR3 is built from 15 residues. Germline loops: CDR1 SGHTA, CDR2 FQGNSA. Trimming left V 5 bases short and J 1 base short, with 14 bases between. The CDR3 nucleotides are TGTGCCAGCAGCCCGTCAGTGTCGGTCCAAGAGACCCAGTACTTC. This translates into CASSPSVSVQETQYF.

The gene calls are TRBV5-4 and TRBJ1-2; 7 bases align to TRBD1. The CDR3 loop spans 14 amino acids. Looked up from germline, CDR1 is SGHNT and CDR2 is YYREEE (reference sequence). The J segment lost 7 bases and the V segment lost 5 bases, leaving 11 bases of the junction unmatched. The CDR3 DNA follows: TGTGCCAGCAGGCCTACAGGGCAGGGGGGTGGCTACACCTTC. Its translation is CASRPTGQGGGYTF.

This clonotype was counted only a few times. This chain links TRBV19 with TRBJ2-1, with 10 bases lining up with TRBD1. The V segment lost 8 bases and the J segment 4 bases; nucleotides outside the gene matches: 5. There are 14 residues in the CDR3. Germline-derived CDR1 and CDR2 are LNHDA and SQIVND (reference sequence). The CDR3 loop reads CASATGGAYNEQFF. CDR3 bases: TGTGCCAGTGCGACAGGGGGCGCGTACAATGAGCAGTTCTTC.

This clonotype has just a few counts. The gene calls are TRBV7-2 and TRBJ2-5; 11 bases map to TRBD2. Per the germline V gene, CDR1 is SGHTA and CDR2 is FQGNSA. V lost 3 bases and J lost 4; bases outside the gene matches: 19. The length of the CDR3 is 20 residues. The CDR3 sequence: CASSFKVTGTSGGGGETQYF. For the CDR3, the DNA is TGTGCCAGCAGCTTTAAGGTGACCGGGACTAGCGGAGGGGGAGGAGAGACCCAGTACTTC.

This clonotype occurred a few times. The V gene is TRBV4-3, the J gene TRBJ2-5, with D maybe TRBD2 (7 bases). Germline assignment: CDR1 LGHNA and CDR2 YSLEER. V was cut by 3 bases and J by 5 bases, with 16 bases left in between. This CDR3 is 15 amino acids long. Here the CDR3 reads CASSQDEGGGETQYF. CDR3 coding DNA: TGCGCCAGCAGCCAGGACGAGGGGGGGGGGGAGACCCAGTACTTC.

With regard to this clonotype: A much larger clonotype is one base distant, so this may be a read error. The chain combines TRBV7-8 with TRBJ2-3, with TRBD1 matching 7 bases. Trimming took 5 bases from V and 4 from J; bases not matched to a gene: 6. This CDR3 comprises 14 residues. From germline, CDR1 is SGHVS and CDR2 FQNEAQ. CDR3 sequence (DNA): TGTGCCAGCAGCCCCCGGGGACAGCCAGATACGCAGTATTTT. Protein sequence: CASSPRGQPDTQYF.

At least ten counts were recorded for this clonotype. V is TRBV27 and J is TRBJ1-1; 9 bases align to TRBD1. The length of the CDR3 is 16 residues. CDR1 MNHEY and CDR2 SMNVEV come from the germline V gene (reference sequence). J gave up 6 bases and V 0 bases, and 8 bases lay outside the gene matches. CDR3 region: CASSLSGDREVAEAFF. The CDR3 bases are TGTGCCAGCAGTTTATCAGGGGACAGGGAAGTAGCTGAAGCTTTCTTT.

This clonotype was observed at least ten times. V gene TRBV29-1 combines with J gene TRBJ2-7; 10 nucleotides align to TRBD2. This CDR3 region has 16 residues. The germline CDR1 and CDR2 sequences are SQVTM and ANQGSEA. J gave up 1 base and V 3 bases, and 9 bases lay outside the gene matches. The CDR3 nucleotides read TGCAGCGTTGACGGCAATCTAGCGGGAGCGTCCTACGAGCAGTACTTC. Amino acid sequence: CSVDGNLAGASYEQYF.

This clonotype was recorded a few times. The chain has TRBV6-6 and TRBJ2-5; unclear D gene. Deletions cut 0 bases from V and 4 bases from J, with 15 bases between. Germline V gene lookup returns CDR1 MNHNY and CDR2 SVGAGI (reference sequence). The CDR3 has 16 residues. The CDR3 region is CASSYSRREPVETQYF. The CDR3 nucleotides read TGTGCCAGCAGTTACTCGAGAAGGGAACCAGTAGAGACCCAGTACTTC.

This clonotype was counted many times. The rearrangement joins TRBV11-2 to TRBJ2-7; TRBD2 is a possible D gene (6 bases). Germline values: CDR1 SGHAT, CDR2 FQNNGV. There are 16 residues in the CDR3. Trimming left V 5 bases short and J 5 bases short, with 22 bases between. CDR3 protein: CASSLALQGGGDEQYF. In DNA form, the CDR3 reads TGTGCCAGCAGCCTGGCTCTTCAGGGAGGAGGCGACGAGCAGTACTTC.

This chain connects TRBV6-1 to TRBJ1-5; D is uncertain. The CDR3 has 16 residues. The germline gives CDR1 MNHNS, CDR2 SASEGT. V lost 2 bases, J lost 0 bases, and 11 bases lay in between. This CDR3 reads CASSEPWEYSNQPQHF. The CDR3 bases are TGTGCCAGCAGTGAACCATGGGAGTATAGCAATCAGCCCCAGCATTTT.

This clonotype was seen many times. The V call is TRBV7-2, the J call TRBJ2-7; tentatively, D is TRBD1 (5 bases). The V and J ends lost 5 bases and 2 bases respectively, with 10 bases between them. CDR1 and CDR2 (germline): SGHTA, FQGNSA. The CDR3 sequence is 13 residues long. In DNA form, the CDR3 reads TGTGCCAGCAGCCCAGTAGGGGCCTACGAGCAGTACTTC. This sequence encodes CASSPVGAYEQYF.

This clonotype occurred a few times. This chain joins TRBV3-1 and TRBJ2-7; 8 nucleotides agree with TRBD1. This CDR3 region has 15 residues. V lost 6 bases, J lost 2 bases, and 9 bases stayed unmatched. The germline V gene has CDR1 LGHDT and CDR2 YNNKEL (reference sequence). In DNA form, the CDR3 reads TGTGCCAGCAGACAGGGACAGGTGGCTACCTACGAGCAGTACTTC. Translating it yields CASRQGQVATYEQYF.

In this sample, this clonotype turned up many times. This chain connects TRBV27 to TRBJ2-3; 8 bases agree with TRBD1. The CDR3 has 14 amino acids. The germline V gene has CDR1 MNHEY and CDR2 SMNVEV (reference sequence). J lost 4 bases, V lost 2 bases, and 2 bases had no gene match. The CDR3 nucleotides read TGTGCCAGCAGTTTAAGACAGGGGCCAGATACGCAGTATTTT. Translation gives CASSLRQGPDTQYF.

This clonotype was counted many times. CDR3 in DNA: TGTGCCAGCTCACCACCGATAGCGGGAGGCGGTGAGCAGTTCTTC. It encodes CASSPPIAGGGEQFF. This rearrangement joins TRBV18 to TRBJ2-1; 10 nucleotides match TRBD2. V trimming: 0 bases; J trimming: 9 bases; junction bases outside the gene matches: 5. The CDR3 length is 15 residues. CDR1 is KGHSH, CDR2 LQKENI, per germline.